One and the same sample provided the 19 T cell receptor beta chains below, sequenced in a study of radiotherapy plus CTLA-4 blockade in lung cancer. The method was immunoSEQ multiplex PCR; TCRdb's version includes in-frame clones alone and lacks a portion of them. The table shows 50,000 to 60,000 clones, with under 80% occurring only once. This specimen was peripheral blood, taken from a patient treated with radiotherapy plus ipilimumab. The receptors stem from a human donor with non-small cell lung cancer who had a complete response to radiotherapy plus ipilimumab.

This clone was counted only a few times. V and J are TRBV7-8 and TRBJ1-1; 11 nucleotides align to TRBD1. The CDR3 runs to 15 residues. After removal of 5 bases from V and 5 bases from J, the junction contained 7 bases not matched to a gene. The V gene's germline CDR1 is SGHVS and CDR2 FQNEAQ. CDR3 bases: TGTGCCAGCAGCGATGGACAGGGGGCGCTTACTGAAGCTTTCTTT. Its protein is CASSDGQGALTEAFF.

The chain employs TRBV19 and TRBJ1-2; TRBD1 is a possible D gene (6 bases). The ends were cut back, 6 bases at V and 2 bases at J, with 34 bases in the middle. The CDR3 spans 21 residues. CDR1 and CDR2 from the germline V gene are LNHDA and SQIVND (reference sequence). CDR3 sequence: CASSQVGIPLDRQRRNYGYTF. The CDR3 DNA follows: TGTGCCAGTAGCCAAGTAGGTATCCCCCTTGACAGGCAACGCAGAAACTATGGCTACACCTTC. The complete variable domain, with remaining parts taken from reference TRBV19 and TRBJ1-2, reads DGGITQSPKYLFRKEGQNVTLSCEQNLNHDAMYWYRQDPGQGLRLIYYSQIVNDFQKGDIAEGYSVSREKKESFPLTVTSAQKNPTAFYLCASSQVGIPLDRQRRNYGYTFGSGTRLTVV.

This sequence joins TRBV10-3 and TRBJ2-3; D uncertain. CDR1 and CDR2 from the germline V gene are ENHRY and SYGVKD. The CDR3 is 14 amino acids. V shed 3 bases and J shed 2 bases, with 9 bases lying between them. CDR3 bases: TGTGCCATCAGTGACGGCGGATCCACAGATACGCAGTATTTT. As protein: CAISDGGSTDTQYF.

J is TRBJ1-1 and V is TRBV13; D is ambiguous. V was cut by 3 bases and J by 4 bases, with 3 bases left in between. This CDR3 comprises 11 residues. Germline V gives CDR1 PRHDT, CDR2 FYEKMQ (reference sequence). CDR3 in amino acids: CASSFLTEAFF. The DNA of the CDR3 is TGTGCCAGCAGCTTTCTCACTGAAGCTTTCTTT.

The rearrangement uses TRBV5-6 and TRBJ1-5, with D perhaps matching TRBD1 (5 bases). V was trimmed by 5 bases and J by 1 base, leaving 13 bases between them. Germline-derived CDR1 and CDR2 are SGHDT and YYEEEE. CDR3 length: 15 amino acids. CDR3 sequence reads: CASSLRRQSNQPQHF. The DNA for the CDR3 is TGTGCCAGCAGTTTACGACGACAGAGCAATCAGCCCCAGCATTTT. Complete variable domain (other parts from reference TRBV5-6 and TRBJ1-5): DAGVTQSPTHLIKTRGQQVTLRCSPKSGHDTVSWYQQALGQGPQFIFQYYEEEERQRGNFPDRFSGHQFPNYSSELNVNALLLGDSALYLCASSLRRQSNQPQHFGDGTRLSIL.

In its sample, this clone was seen a few times. The V and J genes are TRBV4-1 and TRBJ2-3; 9 nucleotides align to TRBD2. The CDR3 covers 15 residues. Germline CDR1 MGHRA, CDR2 YSYEKL. V gave up 4 bases and J gave up 4 bases; unmatched junction bases: 6. CDR3 in DNA: TGCGCCAGCAGCCGACTAGCGGATAAAGCAGATACGCAGTATTTT. Translating it yields CASSRLADKADTQYF.

This clone appeared many times. The CDR3 coding sequence is TGTGCCAGTATTCCTCGGGCAGGGTGGACTGAAGCTTTCTTT. As protein: CASIPRAGWTEAFF. The chain links TRBV19 to TRBJ1-1; a weak D match, TRBD1 (5 bases). The ends were cut back, 7 bases at V and 5 bases at J, with 17 bases in the middle. The germline CDR1 and CDR2 sequences are LNHDA and SQIVND (reference sequence). The CDR3 sequence is 14 residues long. The full variable domain, in which reference TRBV19 and TRBJ1-1 provide the parts outside the CDR3, is DGGITQSPKYLFRKEGQNVTLSCEQNLNHDAMYWYRQDPGQGLRLIYYSQIVNDFQKGDIAEGYSVSREKKESFPLTVTSAQKNPTAFYLCASIPRAGWTEAFFGQGTRLTVV.

This clone was detected only a few times. This chain connects TRBV10-3 to TRBJ1-6; tentative D call: TRBD1 (5 bases). V dropped 10 bases and J dropped 11 bases, with 21 bases sitting between them. The CDR3 spans 14 residues. The germline V gene encodes CDR1 ENHRY and CDR2 SYGVKD. The CDR3: CATGPQGGGTPLHF. CDR3 DNA: TGTGCCACCGGGCCCCAGGGAGGTGGGACACCCCTCCACTTT.

In its sample, this clone was seen once. The J gene is TRBJ2-2, the V gene TRBV2; 14 bases fit TRBD2. The ends lost 7 bases at V and 4 bases at J; junction bases unmatched: 2. The CDR3 totals 15 residues. The germline V gene encodes CDR1 SNHLY and CDR2 FYNNEI. CDR3 sequence reads: CASIGTSGGTGELFF. The CDR3 nucleotides read TGTGCCAGCATCGGGACTAGCGGGGGCACCGGGGAGCTGTTTTTT. The variable domain in full, completed from reference TRBV2 and TRBJ2-2, reads EPEVTQTPSHQVTQMGQEVILRCVPISNHLYFYWYRQILGQKVEFLVSFYNNEISEKSEIFDDQFSVERPDGSNFTLKIRSTKLEDSAMYFCASIGTSGGTGELFFGEGSRLTVL.

This clone has a handful of counts. CDR3: CASSLTATNEKLFF. CDR3 bases: TGCGCCAGCAGCTTGACTGCAACTAATGAAAAACTGTTTTTT. V is TRBV5-1 and J is TRBJ1-4; D is uncertain. From germline, CDR1 is SGHRS and CDR2 YFSETQ. V lost 1 base and J lost 0, with 4 bases in between. The CDR3 consists of 14 residues.

The chain recombines TRBV19 with TRBJ2-7; D gene unclear. Germline V lookup: CDR1 LNHDA, CDR2 SQIVND (reference sequence). This CDR3 comprises 13 residues. Trimming left V 1 base short and J 3 bases short, with 7 bases between. The CDR3 is CASSIGLFYEQYV. The CDR3 DNA sequence: TGTGCCAGTAGTATAGGACTTTTCTACGAGCAGTACGTC.

V and J are TRBV5-1 and TRBJ1-1; a weak D match, TRBD1 (5 bases). Germline loops: CDR1 SGHRS, CDR2 YFSETQ. The V end lost 0 bases, the J end lost 4 bases, and 10 bases lay between the germline ends. CDR3 length equals 14 residues. The CDR3 bases are TGCGCCAGCAGCTTGGATTCGCAGGGCACTGAAGCTTTCTTT. This translates into CASSLDSQGTEAFF.

In this sample, this clone turned up a few times. The V and J genes are TRBV6-6 and TRBJ1-2, with a possible D match to TRBD1 (6 bases). Germline assignment: CDR1 MNHNY and CDR2 SVGAGI (reference sequence). The ends were cut back, 6 bases at V and 0 bases at J, with 14 bases in the middle. The CDR3 covers 15 residues. Here the CDR3 DNA reads TGTGCCAGCAGCATTCCGGGACACCCTAACTATGGCTACACCTTC. Amino acid sequence: CASSIPGHPNYGYTF.

The V gene is TRBV19, the J gene TRBJ1-5; TRBD1 is a possible D gene (5 bases). The germline V gene encodes CDR1 LNHDA and CDR2 SQIVND (reference sequence). The V end lost 5 bases, the J end lost 3 bases, and 11 bases lay between the germline ends. The CDR3 extends over 14 amino acids. For the CDR3, the DNA is TGTGCCAGTAGTTGGCAGGGAATCAATCAGCCCCAGCATTTT. Amino acid sequence: CASSWQGINQPQHF.

J is TRBJ1-1 and V is TRBV10-3; the match to TRBD1 covers 12 bases. The junction had 5 bases not matched to a gene; V was cut back by 6 bases and J by 6 bases. The CDR3 covers 14 residues. CDR1 and CDR2 from the germline V gene are ENHRY and SYGVKD. For the CDR3, the DNA is TGTGCCATCAGGGGACAGGGGGCTGTGGCTGAAGCTTTCTTT. Translating gives CAIRGQGAVAEAFF.

For the CDR3, the DNA is TGTGCCAGCTCACCTACGGGGGTTGGTACTGAAGCTTTCTTT. Its protein product is CASSPTGVGTEAFF. The chain has TRBV18 and TRBJ1-1; tentative D call: TRBD1 (5 bases). Trimming cost V 3 bases and J 5 bases, with 13 bases left between them. CDR1 and CDR2 from the germline V gene are KGHSH and LQKENI. The CDR3 sequence is 14 residues long.

The gene calls are TRBV2 and TRBJ2-1, with D tentatively TRBD1 (5 bases). V lost 4 bases and J lost 5, with 15 bases in between. Germline assignment: CDR1 SNHLY and CDR2 FYNNEI. This CDR3 is 15 amino acids long. This CDR3 reads CASSGPAGSDNEQFF. The CDR3 region has the DNA TGTGCCAGCAGTGGCCCAGCAGGGTCGGACAATGAGCAGTTCTTC.

The chain joins TRBV6-5 to TRBJ1-2, with D unresolved. CDR1 is MNHEY, CDR2 SVGAGI, per germline. The germline V and J ends were trimmed by 8 bases and 3 bases, with 19 bases remaining between them. This CDR3 contains 15 residues. The CDR3 DNA is TGTGCCAGCTCACTGGGAGGGTGGAATGACTATGGCTACACCTTC. Protein product: CASSLGGWNDYGYTF.

V and J are TRBV29-1 and TRBJ1-5; D perhaps matches TRBD1 (5 bases). Germline V gives CDR1 SQVTM, CDR2 ANQGSEA. The V end lost 2 bases, the J end lost 3 bases, and 11 bases lay between the germline ends. The CDR3 has 14 residues. The CDR3 DNA follows: TGCAGCGTTGAACTGGGGGGAAACAATCAGCCCCAGCATTTT. It codes for CSVELGGNNQPQHF. Full variable domain (rest looked up from reference TRBV29-1 and TRBJ1-5): SAVISQKPSRDICQRGTSLTIQCQVDSQVTMMFWYRQQPGQSLTLIATANQGSEATYESGFVIDKFPISRPNLTFSTLTVSNMSPEDSSIYLCSVELGGNNQPQHFGDGTRLSIL.